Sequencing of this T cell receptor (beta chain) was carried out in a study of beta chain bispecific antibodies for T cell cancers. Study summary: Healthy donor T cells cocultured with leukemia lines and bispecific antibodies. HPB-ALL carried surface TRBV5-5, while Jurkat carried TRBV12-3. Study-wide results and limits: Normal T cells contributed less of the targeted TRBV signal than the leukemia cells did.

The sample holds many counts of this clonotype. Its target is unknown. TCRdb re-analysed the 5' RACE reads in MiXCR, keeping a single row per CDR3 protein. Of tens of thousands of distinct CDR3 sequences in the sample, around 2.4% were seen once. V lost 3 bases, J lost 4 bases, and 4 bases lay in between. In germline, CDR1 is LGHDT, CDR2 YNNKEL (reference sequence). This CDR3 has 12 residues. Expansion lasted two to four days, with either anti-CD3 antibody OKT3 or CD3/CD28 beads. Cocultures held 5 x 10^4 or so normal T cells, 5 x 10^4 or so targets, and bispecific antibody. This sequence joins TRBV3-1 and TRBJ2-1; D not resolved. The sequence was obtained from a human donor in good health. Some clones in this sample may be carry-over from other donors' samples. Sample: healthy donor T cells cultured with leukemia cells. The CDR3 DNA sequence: TGTGCCAGCAGCCATAGGTACAATGAGCAGTTCTTC. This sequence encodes CASSHRYNEQFF.